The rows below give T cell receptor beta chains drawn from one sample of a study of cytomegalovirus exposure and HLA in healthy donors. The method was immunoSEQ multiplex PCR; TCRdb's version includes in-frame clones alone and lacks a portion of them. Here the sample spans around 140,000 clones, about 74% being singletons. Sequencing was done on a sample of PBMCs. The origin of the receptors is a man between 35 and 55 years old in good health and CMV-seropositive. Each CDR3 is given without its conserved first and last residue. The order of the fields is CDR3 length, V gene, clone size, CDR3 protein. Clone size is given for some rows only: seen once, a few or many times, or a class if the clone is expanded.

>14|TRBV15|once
ATALTSRRITDTQY
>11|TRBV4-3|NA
ASSPSEKLEQF
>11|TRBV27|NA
ASGVRGSRGYT
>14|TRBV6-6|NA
ASSYYDHRGHEKLF
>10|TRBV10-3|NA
AIRDNEETQY
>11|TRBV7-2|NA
ASSLRITGELF
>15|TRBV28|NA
ASSSGVTSGSAGELF
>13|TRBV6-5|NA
ASSSPKGVGYGYT
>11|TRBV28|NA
ASSLTGNYGYT
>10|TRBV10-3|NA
AIRGGTDTQY
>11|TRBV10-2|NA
ASRPGTSNEQY
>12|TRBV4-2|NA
ASSPRQGRSEQY
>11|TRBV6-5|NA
ASSYSGGNTIY
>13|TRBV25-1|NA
ASSESPGGPHGYT
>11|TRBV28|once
ASSRQGRNEQF
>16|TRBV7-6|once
ASSLVSSGGSSYNEQF
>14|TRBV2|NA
ASSEYKGVGKNEQF
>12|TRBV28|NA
ASGGGSSSYEQY
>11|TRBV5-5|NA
ASSLQGNYGYT
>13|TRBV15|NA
ATSPLGGSRREQY
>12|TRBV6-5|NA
DHPGQGSNQPQH
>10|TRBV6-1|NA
ATPGLNYEQY
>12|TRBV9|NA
ASSARGSTGELF
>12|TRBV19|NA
ASSLAGVVETQY
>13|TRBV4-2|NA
ASSPTRVHNSPLH
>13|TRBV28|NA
ASSSRSALDKEQF
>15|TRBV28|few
ASSLLGQGPQNYGYT
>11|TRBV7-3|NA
ASSLIGGDEQY
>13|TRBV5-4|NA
ASSSGTSSTDTQY
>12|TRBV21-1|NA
ASSAQSCSYEQY
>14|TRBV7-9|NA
ASSLRGREGDTEAF
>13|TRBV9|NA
ASSVEPGLGAEQY
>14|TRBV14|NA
ASSHISGSWQETQY
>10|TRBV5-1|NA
ASSLASETQY
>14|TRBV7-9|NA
ASSLILAGPLETQY
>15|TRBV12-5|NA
ASGLGLGHSNTGELF
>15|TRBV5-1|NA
ASSLGQGGGGNTEAF
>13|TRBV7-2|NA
ASSLRLAASYEQY
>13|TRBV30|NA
AWSGRTGGRQPQH
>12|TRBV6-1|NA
ASSGTGFNTEAF
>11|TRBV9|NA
ASSVASTDTQY
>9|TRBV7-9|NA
SSSRYGGQY
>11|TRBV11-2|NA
ASSLGRGETQY
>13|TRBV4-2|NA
ASSQQLAGSYEQY
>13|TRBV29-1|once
SAGMASGRTDTQY
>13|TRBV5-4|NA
ASSFGLAVTDTQY
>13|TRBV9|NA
ASSETGVQAETQY
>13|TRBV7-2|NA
ASSLQGLANTEAF